This TCR beta chain was obtained from a study of cytomegalovirus exposure and HLA in healthy donors. Findings of the study overall: The classifier reportedly diagnosed cytomegalovirus status with high sensitivity and specificity. Listed as cytomegalovirus-associated were 150 to 200 TCR beta chains.

This clone was seen only a few times. No antigen is known for it. Using immunoSEQ multiplex PCR, the repertoire was profiled, and TCRdb retains in-frame clones only, with some absent. The table lists roughly 220,000 clones, around 80% of them singletons. This CDR3 is 15 amino acids long. Germline loops: CDR1 LNHDA, CDR2 SQIVND (reference sequence). The germline V and J ends were trimmed by 4 bases and 7 bases, with 17 bases remaining between them. Sequenced input: PBMCs. This sequence was found in a woman in her twenties or thirties in good health and CMV-seropositive. The chain uses TRBV19 and TRBJ1-5; D perhaps matches TRBD1 (5 bases). CDR3 sequence: CASSRNARDGQPQHF. For the CDR3, the DNA is TGTGCCAGTAGTAGAAACGCCAGGGATGGCCAGCCCCAGCATTTT.